This TCR beta chain was identified during a study of blood T cell repertoires in COVID-19. Overall study context: Collection of acute and convalescent COVID-19 samples took place in the United States, Italy and Spain. Sample material is recorded as cDNA or gDNA derived from T cells, B-cell-depleted T cells, or PBMCs.

Original data processing: Nucleated cell number was recorded as an estimate derived from reference gene primer amplification. Sequencing was performed with immunoSEQ multiplex PCR; in TCRdb, only in-frame clones are kept and a portion is missing. The V and J calls and clone size are taken from that table; D and trimming were inferred from the DNA. The sample has tens of thousands of clones, around nine tenths seen once. V lost 6 bases to trimming and J lost 3 bases, with 9 bases between them. The CDR3 is 13 residues long. The sample taken for sequencing was peripheral blood. V is TRBV12-3 or TRBV12-4 and J is TRBJ2-1; weak D call: TRBD1 (5 bases). The sequence derives from a man between 60 and 75 years old with COVID-19, enrolled during active disease. CDR3 region: CASRGLYYNEQFF. The CDR3, as DNA: TGTGCCAGCAGGGGGCTGTACTACAATGAGCAGTTCTTC.